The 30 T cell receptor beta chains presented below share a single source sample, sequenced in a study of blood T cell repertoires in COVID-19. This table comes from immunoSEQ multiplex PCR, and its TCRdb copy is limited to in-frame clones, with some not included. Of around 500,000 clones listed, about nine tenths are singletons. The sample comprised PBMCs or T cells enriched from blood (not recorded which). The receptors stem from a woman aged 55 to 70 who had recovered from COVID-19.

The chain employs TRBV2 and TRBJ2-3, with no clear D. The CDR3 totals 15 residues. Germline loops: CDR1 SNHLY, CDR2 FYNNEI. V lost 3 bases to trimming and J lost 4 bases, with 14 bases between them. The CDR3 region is CASSDAPDWADTQYF. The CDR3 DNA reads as TGTGCCAGCAGTGATGCTCCCGACTGGGCAGATACGCAGTATTTT.

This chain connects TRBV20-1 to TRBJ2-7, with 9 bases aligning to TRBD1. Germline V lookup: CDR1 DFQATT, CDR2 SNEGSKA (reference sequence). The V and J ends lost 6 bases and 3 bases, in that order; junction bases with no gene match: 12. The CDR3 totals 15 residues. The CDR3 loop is CSASSGTGIIYEQYF. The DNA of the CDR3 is TGCAGTGCAAGTTCGGGGACAGGGATTATCTACGAGCAGTACTTC.

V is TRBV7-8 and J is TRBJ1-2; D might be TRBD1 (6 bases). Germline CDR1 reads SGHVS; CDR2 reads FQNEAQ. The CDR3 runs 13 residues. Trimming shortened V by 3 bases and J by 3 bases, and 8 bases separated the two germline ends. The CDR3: CASSFNRDYGYTF. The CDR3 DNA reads TGTGCCAGCAGCTTCAACAGGGACTATGGCTACACCTTC.

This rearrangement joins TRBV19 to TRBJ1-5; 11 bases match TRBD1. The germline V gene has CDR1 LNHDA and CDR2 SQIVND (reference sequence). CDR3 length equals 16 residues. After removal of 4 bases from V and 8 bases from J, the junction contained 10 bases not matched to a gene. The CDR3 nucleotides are TGTGCCAGTAGTACCGGACAGGGGGCGGAAAGGGAGCCCCAGCATTTT. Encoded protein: CASSTGQGAEREPQHF.

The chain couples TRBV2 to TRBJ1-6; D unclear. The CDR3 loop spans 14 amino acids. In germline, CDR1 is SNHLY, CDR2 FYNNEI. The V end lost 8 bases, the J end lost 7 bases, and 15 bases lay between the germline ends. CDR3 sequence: CASGVLGRNSPLHF. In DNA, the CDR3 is TGTGCCAGCGGGGTTTTAGGGAGGAATTCACCCCTCCACTTT.

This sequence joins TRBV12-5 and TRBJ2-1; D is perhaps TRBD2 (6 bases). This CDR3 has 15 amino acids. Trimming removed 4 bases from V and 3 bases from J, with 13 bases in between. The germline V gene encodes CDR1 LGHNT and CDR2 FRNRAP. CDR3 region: CASGSELAIYNEQFF. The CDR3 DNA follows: TGTGCTAGTGGTTCGGAACTAGCTATCTACAATGAGCAGTTCTTC.

The CDR3 bases are TGTGCCAGCTCTTCAGGGGACTATGGCTACACCTTC. Its translation is CASSSGDYGYTF. The rearrangement uses TRBV12-3 or TRBV12-4 and TRBJ1-2; the D gene is possibly TRBD1 (6 bases). With 8 bases removed from V and 3 bases from J, the gap between germline ends came to 10 bases. The length of the CDR3 is 12 residues.

The CDR3, as DNA: TGTGCCAGCAGCTCCGGACAAGCAAGTCAGCCCCAGCATTTT. Translation gives CASSSGQASQPQHF. The chain carries TRBV3-1 (or the pseudogene TRBV3-2) and TRBJ1-5; D is perhaps TRBD1 (5 bases). The V end was cut by 5 bases, the J end by 6 bases, with 14 bases between. This CDR3 is built from 14 residues. The germline CDR1 and CDR2 sequences are LGHDT and YNNKEL (reference sequence).

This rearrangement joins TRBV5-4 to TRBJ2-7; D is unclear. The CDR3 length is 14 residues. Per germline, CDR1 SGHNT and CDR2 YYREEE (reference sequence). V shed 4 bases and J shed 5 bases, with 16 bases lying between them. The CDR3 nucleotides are TGTGCCAGCAGCCCTGGCCCAGTTGGCCACGAGCAGTACGTC. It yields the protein CASSPGPVGHEQYV.

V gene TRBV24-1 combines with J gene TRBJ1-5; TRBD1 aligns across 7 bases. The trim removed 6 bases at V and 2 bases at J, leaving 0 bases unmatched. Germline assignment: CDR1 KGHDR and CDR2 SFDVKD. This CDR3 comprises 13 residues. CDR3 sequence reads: CATSTGGNQPQHF. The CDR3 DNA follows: TGTGCCACCAGTACAGGGGGCAATCAGCCCCAGCATTTT.

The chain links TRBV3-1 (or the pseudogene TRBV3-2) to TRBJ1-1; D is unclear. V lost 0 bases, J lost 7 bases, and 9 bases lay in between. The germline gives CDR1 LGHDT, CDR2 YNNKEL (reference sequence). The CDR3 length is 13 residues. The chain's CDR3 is CASSQDRRGEAFF. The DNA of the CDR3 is TGTGCCAGCAGCCAAGATAGGCGGGGTGAAGCTTTCTTT.

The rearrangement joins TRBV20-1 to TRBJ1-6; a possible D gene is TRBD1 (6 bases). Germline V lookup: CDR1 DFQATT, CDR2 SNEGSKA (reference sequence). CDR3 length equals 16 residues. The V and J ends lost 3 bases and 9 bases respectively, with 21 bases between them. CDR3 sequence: CSASFPAGVNSSPLHF. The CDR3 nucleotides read TGCAGTGCTAGTTTCCCCGCAGGGGTGAATAGTTCACCCCTCCACTTT.

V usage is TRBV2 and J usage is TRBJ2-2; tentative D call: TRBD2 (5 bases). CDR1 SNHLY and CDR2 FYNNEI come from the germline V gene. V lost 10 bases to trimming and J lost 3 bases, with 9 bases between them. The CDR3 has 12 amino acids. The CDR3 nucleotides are TGTGCCACTAGCCGATACACCGGGGAGCTGTTTTTT. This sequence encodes CATSRYTGELFF.

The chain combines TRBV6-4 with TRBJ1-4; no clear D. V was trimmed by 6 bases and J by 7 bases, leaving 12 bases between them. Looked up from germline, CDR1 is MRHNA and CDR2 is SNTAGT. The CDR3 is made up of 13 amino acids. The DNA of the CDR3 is TGTGCCAGCAGCCCCCTTGAGGGTGAAAAACTGTTTTTT. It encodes CASSPLEGEKLFF.

The CDR3 nucleotides read TGCGCCAGCAGCCAAGGCGTAGAAAGCACAGATACGCAGTATTTT. Its protein product is CASSQGVESTDTQYF. The rearrangement links TRBV4-1 to TRBJ2-3; D is unclear. This CDR3 is 15 amino acids long. Trimming took off 1 base at V and 0 bases at J, with 8 bases between the two ends. CDR1 and CDR2 (germline): MGHRA, YSYEKL.

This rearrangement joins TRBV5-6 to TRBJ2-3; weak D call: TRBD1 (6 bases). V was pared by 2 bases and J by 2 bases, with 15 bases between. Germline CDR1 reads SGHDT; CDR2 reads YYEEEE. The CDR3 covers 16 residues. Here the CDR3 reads CASSFQEGQYTDTQYF. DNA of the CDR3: TGTGCCAGCAGCTTTCAGGAAGGACAGTACACAGATACGCAGTATTTT.

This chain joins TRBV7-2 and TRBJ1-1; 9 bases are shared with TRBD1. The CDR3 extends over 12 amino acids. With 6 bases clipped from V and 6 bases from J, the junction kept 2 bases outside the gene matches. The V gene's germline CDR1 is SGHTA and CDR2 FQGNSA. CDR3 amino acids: CASRRTGAEAFF. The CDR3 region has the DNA TGTGCCAGCAGACGGACAGGGGCTGAAGCTTTCTTT. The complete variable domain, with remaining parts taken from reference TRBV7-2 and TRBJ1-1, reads GAGVSQSPSNKVTEKGKDVELRCDPISGHTALYWYRQSLGQGLEFLIYFQGNSAPDKSGLPSDRFSAERTGGSVSTLTIQRTQQEDSAVYLCASRRTGAEAFFGQGTRLTVV.

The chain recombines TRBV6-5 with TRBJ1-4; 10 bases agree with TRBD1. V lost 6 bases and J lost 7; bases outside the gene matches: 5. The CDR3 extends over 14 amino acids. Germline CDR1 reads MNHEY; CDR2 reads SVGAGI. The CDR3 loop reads CASRSGTGAEKLFF. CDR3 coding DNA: TGTGCCAGCAGATCCGGGACAGGGGCTGAAAAACTGTTTTTT.

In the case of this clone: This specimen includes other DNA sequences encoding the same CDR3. Written as DNA, the CDR3 is TGCGCCAGCAGCTCCGGGACTAGCGGGGGAAATGAGCAGTTCTTC. Protein: CASSSGTSGGNEQFF. The chain uses TRBV5-1 and TRBJ2-1, with TRBD2 identical over 14 bases. The CDR3 contains 15 residues. The J segment lost 7 bases and the V segment lost 3 bases, leaving 3 bases of the junction unmatched. Germline V gene lookup returns CDR1 SGHRS and CDR2 YFSETQ.

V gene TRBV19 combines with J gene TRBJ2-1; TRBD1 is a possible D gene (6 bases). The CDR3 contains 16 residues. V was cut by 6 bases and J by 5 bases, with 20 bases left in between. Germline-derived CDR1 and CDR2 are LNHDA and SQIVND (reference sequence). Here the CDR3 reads CASSPDRTATNNEQFF. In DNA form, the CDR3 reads TGTGCCAGTAGCCCAGATAGGACAGCGACCAACAATGAGCAGTTCTTC.

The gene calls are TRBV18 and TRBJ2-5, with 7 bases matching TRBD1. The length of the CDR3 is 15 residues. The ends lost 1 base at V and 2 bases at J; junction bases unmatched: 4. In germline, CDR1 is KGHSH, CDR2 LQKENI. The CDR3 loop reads CASSPRQGQQETQYF. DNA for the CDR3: TGTGCCAGCTCACCACGTCAGGGACAGCAAGAGACCCAGTACTTC.

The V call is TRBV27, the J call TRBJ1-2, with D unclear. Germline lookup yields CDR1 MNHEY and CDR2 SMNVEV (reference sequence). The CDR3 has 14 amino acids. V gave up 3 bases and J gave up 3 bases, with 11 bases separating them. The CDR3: CASSLSIIHYGYTF. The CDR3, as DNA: TGTGCCAGCAGTTTGAGCATCATACACTATGGCTACACCTTC.

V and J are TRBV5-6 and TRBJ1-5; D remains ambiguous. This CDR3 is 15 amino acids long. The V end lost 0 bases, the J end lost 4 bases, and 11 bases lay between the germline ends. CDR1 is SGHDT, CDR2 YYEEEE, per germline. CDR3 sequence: CASSLVGERNQPQHF. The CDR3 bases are TGTGCCAGCAGCTTGGTCGGGGAACGGAATCAGCCCCAGCATTTT.

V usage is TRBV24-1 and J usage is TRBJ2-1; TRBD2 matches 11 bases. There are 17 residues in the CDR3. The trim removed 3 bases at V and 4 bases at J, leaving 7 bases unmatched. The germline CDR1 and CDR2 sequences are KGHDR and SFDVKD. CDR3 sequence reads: CATSDVLAGANYNEQFF. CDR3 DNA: TGTGCCACCAGTGATGTACTAGCGGGGGCCAATTACAATGAGCAGTTCTTC.

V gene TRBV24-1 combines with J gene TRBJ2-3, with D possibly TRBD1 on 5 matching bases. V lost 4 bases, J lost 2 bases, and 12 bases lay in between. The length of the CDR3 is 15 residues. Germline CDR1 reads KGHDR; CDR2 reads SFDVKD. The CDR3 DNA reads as TGTGCCACCAGTGACCTGGACACCTACACAGATACGCAGTATTTT. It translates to CATSDLDTYTDTQYF.

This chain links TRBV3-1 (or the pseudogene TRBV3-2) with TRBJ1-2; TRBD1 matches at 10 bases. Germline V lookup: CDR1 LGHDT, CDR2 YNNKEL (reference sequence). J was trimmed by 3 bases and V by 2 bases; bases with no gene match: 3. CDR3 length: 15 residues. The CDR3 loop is CASSQRTGGDYGYTF. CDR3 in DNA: TGTGCCAGCAGCCAAAGGACAGGGGGGGACTATGGCTACACCTTC.

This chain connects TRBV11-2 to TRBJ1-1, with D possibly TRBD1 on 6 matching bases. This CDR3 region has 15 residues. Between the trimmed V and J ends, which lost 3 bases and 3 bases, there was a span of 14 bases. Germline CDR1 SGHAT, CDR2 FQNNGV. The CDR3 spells CASSFGQPSYTEAFF. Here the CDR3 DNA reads TGTGCCAGCAGCTTTGGACAGCCATCTTACACTGAAGCTTTCTTT. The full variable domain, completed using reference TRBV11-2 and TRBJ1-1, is EAGVAQSPRYKIIEKRQSVAFWCNPISGHATLYWYQQILGQGPKLLIQFQNNGVVDDSQLPKDRFSAERLKGVDSTLKIQPAKLEDSAVYLCASSFGQPSYTEAFFGQGTRLTVV.

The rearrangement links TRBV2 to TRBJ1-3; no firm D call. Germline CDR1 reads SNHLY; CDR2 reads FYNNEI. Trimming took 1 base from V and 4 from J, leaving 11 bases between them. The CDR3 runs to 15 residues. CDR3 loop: CASSEVGGSGNTIYF. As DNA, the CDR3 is TGTGCCAGCAGTGAAGTAGGAGGTTCCGGAAACACCATATATTTT.

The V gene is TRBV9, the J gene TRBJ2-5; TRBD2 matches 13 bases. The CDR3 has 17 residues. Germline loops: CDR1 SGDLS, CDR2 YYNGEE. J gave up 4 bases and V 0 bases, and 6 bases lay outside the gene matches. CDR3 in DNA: TGTGCCAGCAGCGTAGCTACGGGGACTAGCGGGGCAGAGACCCAGTACTTC. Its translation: CASSVATGTSGAETQYF.

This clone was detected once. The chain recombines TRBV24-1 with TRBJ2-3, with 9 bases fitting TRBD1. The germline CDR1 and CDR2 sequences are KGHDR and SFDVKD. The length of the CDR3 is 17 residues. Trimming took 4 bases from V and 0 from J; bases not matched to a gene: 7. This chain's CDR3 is CATSDPRTGVSTDTQYF. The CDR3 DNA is TGTGCCACCAGTGACCCACGGACAGGGGTTAGCACAGATACGCAGTATTTT.